The 8 T cell receptor beta chains given below trace back to one sample, sequenced in a study of blood T cells in healthy people across ages. Sample-barcoded 5' priming and a J-beta primer mix drove a second PCR of roughly 7 to 11 cycles. TCRdb used MiXCR to reprocess the 5' RACE reads, holding one entry per CDR3 protein. The profile covers hundreds of thousands of distinct CDR3 sequences, with approximately 59% appearing a single time and roughly 34% taken by the ten largest. Source material: blood. The receptors were sampled from a man in his 60s in good health.

The V and J genes are TRBV10-3 and TRBJ2-7; perhaps D is TRBD1 or TRBD2 (5 bases each). The CDR3 has 13 residues. Between the trimmed V and J ends, which lost 4 bases and 7 bases, there was a span of 14 bases. Germline CDR1 is ENHRY and CDR2 is SYGVKD. Written as DNA, the CDR3 is TGTGCCATCAGTGGGGGACCACCCGGGGAGCAGTACTTC. Translated, it gives CAISGGPPGEQYF.

The chain is built from TRBV4-1 and TRBJ1-6; D might be TRBD1 (5 bases). Germline loops: CDR1 MGHRA, CDR2 YSYEKL. CDR3 size: 15 residues. V gave up 1 base and J gave up 7 bases, with 11 bases separating them. CDR3 bases: TGCGCCAGCAGCCAAGCGGGGGGACTGAATTCACCCCTCCACTTT. Protein product: CASSQAGGLNSPLHF.

In this sample, this clonotype turned up many times. The gene calls are TRBV7-9 and TRBJ2-6; D is unclear. The CDR3 has 16 amino acids. Per the germline V gene, CDR1 is SEHNR and CDR2 is FQNEAQ (reference sequence). The ends were cut back, 3 bases at V and 2 bases at J, with 11 bases in the middle. As DNA, the CDR3 is TGTGCCAGCAGCTTCGGCGATAGGCCTGGGGCCAACGTCCTGACTTTC. Its protein is CASSFGDRPGANVLTF.

CDR3 region: CASSQGVGVGYGYTF. The CDR3 nucleotides read TGTGCCAGCAGCCAAGGAGTAGGGGTCGGCTATGGCTACACCTTC. The genes are TRBV4-2 and TRBJ1-2, with TRBD1 as a possible D gene (5 bases). V was pared by 1 base and J by 4 bases, with 13 bases between. Germline CDR1 LGHNA, CDR2 YNFKEQ. The CDR3 length is 15 residues.

The chain has TRBV20-1 and TRBJ1-6; 10 bases are shared with TRBD1. The junction had 2 bases not matched to a gene; V was cut back by 0 bases and J by 15 bases. The germline V gene encodes CDR1 DFQATT and CDR2 SNEGSKA (reference sequence). The CDR3 totals 12 residues. CDR3 nucleotide sequence: TGCAGTGCTAGAGATGACAGGGGGCTCCTCCACTTT. Its translation: CSARDDRGLLHF.

The chain links TRBV3-1 to TRBJ1-6; D gene ambiguous. This CDR3 contains 12 residues. The V gene's germline CDR1 is LGHDT and CDR2 YNNKEL (reference sequence). V was trimmed by 3 bases and J by 11 bases, leaving 8 bases between them. Here the CDR3 DNA reads TGTGCCAGCAGCCAGGGCCGCACACCCCTCCACTTT. Its protein product is CASSQGRTPLHF.

This clonotype was picked up a small number of times. The genes are TRBV11-2 and TRBJ2-5; TRBD2 agrees at 10 bases. Trimming removed 5 bases from V and 5 bases from J; junction bases left unmatched: 20. Germline CDR1 and CDR2: SGHAT and FQNNGV. The CDR3 runs to 19 residues. The CDR3 reads CASSTLGLARPRARETQYF. CDR3 nucleotide sequence: TGTGCCAGCAGCACTCTGGGACTAGCGAGGCCTCGGGCCCGGGAGACCCAGTACTTC.

This clonotype showed up just a few times. V gene TRBV5-1 combines with J gene TRBJ2-1; D not certain. Per germline, CDR1 SGHRS and CDR2 YFSETQ. The CDR3 extends over 12 amino acids. V was pared by 0 bases and J by 8 bases, with 6 bases between. CDR3: CASSLGLDEQFF. The CDR3 DNA reads TGCGCCAGCAGCTTGGGGTTGGATGAGCAGTTCTTC.